This TCR beta chain is drawn from a study of Ad26.COV2.S vaccination and SARS-CoV-2 variants. Study overall: Each vaccinee took Ad26.COV2.S intramuscularly, once or twice 56 days apart.

Trimming removed 0 bases at V and 3 bases at J, with 7 bases between. The CDR3 consists of 14 residues. CDR1 SGHTS and CDR2 YDEGEE come from the germline V gene. Indicated treatment: some 20 received Ad26.COV2.S at low or high dose, single or two shots; about 5 received placebo; per-sample allocation not given. Repertoires come from day 63 after the first vaccine or placebo injection. Sequenced by immunoSEQ multiplex PCR; TCRdb stores in-frame clones only, minus some. Of about 280,000 clones listed, approximately 87% are singletons. The input for sequencing was peripheral blood, taken in a trial of Ad26.COV2.S vaccine versus placebo. This clonotype originated in a person between 18 and 59 years old who received the Ad26.COV2.S COVID-19 vaccine or a placebo. J is TRBJ1-3 and V is TRBV5-8; D not certain. The CDR3 DNA is TGTGCCAGCAGCTTGGCCGGGAATGGAAACACCATATATTTT. Translation: CASSLAGNGNTIYF.